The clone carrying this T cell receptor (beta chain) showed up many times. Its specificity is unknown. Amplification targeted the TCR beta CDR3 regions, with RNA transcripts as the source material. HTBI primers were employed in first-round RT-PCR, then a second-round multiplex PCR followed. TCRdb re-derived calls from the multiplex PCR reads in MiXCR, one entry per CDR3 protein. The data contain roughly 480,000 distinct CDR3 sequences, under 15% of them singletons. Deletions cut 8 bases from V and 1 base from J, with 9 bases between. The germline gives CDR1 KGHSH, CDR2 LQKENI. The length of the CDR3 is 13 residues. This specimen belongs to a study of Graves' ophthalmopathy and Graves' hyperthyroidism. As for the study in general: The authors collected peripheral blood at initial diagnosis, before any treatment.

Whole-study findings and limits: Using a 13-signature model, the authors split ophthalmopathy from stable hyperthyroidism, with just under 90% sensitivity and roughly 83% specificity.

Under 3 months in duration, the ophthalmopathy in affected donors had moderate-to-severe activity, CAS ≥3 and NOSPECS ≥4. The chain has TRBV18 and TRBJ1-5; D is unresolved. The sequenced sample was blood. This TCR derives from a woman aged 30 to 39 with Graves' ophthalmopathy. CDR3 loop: CASSPGSNQPQHF. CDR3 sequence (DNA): TGTGCCAGCAGTCCGGGAAGCAATCAGCCCCAGCATTTT. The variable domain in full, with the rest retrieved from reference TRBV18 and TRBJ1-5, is NAGVMQNPRHLVRRRGQEARLRCSPMKGHSHVYWYRQLPEEGLKFMVYLQKENIIDESGMPKERFSAEFPKEGPSILRIQQVVRGDSAAYFCASSPGSNQPQHFGDGTRLSIL.